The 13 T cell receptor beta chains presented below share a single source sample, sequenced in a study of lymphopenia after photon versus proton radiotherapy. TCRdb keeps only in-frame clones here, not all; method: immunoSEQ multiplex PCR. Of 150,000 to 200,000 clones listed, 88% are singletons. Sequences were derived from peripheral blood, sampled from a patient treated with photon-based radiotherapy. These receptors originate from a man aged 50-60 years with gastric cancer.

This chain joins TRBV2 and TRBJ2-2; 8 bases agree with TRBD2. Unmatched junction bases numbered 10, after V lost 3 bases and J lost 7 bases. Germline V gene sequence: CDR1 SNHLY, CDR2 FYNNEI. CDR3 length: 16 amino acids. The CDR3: CASSDRAGVTGGELFF. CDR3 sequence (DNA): TGTGCCAGCAGTGACAGAGCGGGAGTGACCGGCGGGGAGCTGTTTTTT. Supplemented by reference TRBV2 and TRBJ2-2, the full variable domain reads EPEVTQTPSHQVTQMGQEVILRCVPISNHLYFYWYRQILGQKVEFLVSFYNNEISEKSEIFDDQFSVERPDGSNFTLKIRSTKLEDSAMYFCASSDRAGVTGGELFFGEGSRLTVL.

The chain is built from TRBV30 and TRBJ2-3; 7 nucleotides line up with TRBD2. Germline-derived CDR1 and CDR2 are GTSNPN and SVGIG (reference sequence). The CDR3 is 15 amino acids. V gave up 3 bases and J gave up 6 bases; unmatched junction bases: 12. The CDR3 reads CAWRHPGAGVDTQYF. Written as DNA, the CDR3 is TGTGCCTGGAGACACCCGGGCGCGGGAGTGGATACGCAGTATTTT. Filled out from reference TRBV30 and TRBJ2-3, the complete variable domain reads SQTIHQWPATLVQPVGSPLSLECTVEGTSNPNLYWYRQAAGRGLQLLFYSVGIGQISSEVPQNLSASRPQDRQFILSSKKLLLSDSGFYLCAWRHPGAGVDTQYFGPGTRLTVL.

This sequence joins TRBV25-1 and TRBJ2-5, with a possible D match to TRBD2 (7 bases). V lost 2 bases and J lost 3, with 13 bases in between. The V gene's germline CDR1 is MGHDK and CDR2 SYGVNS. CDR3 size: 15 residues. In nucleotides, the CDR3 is TGTGCCAGCAGTGAAGGGGGGGCAGTCAAAGAGACCCAGTACTTC. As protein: CASSEGGAVKETQYF.

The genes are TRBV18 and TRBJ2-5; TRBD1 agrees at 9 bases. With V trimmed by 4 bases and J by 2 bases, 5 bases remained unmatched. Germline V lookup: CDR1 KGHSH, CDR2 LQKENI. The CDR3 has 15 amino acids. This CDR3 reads CASSRRGTGQETQYF. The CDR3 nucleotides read TGTGCCAGCTCACGCCGTGGGACAGGGCAAGAGACCCAGTACTTC.

The CDR3 reads CASSPDWVGYTF. The CDR3 coding sequence is TGCGCCAGCAGCCCAGACTGGGTTGGCTACACCTTC. The chain employs TRBV5-1 and TRBJ1-2, with D hard to call. Germline values: CDR1 SGHRS, CDR2 YFSETQ. The CDR3 length is 12 residues. With 4 bases removed from V and 7 bases from J, the gap between germline ends came to 11 bases. The full variable domain, with the rest looked up from reference TRBV5-1 and TRBJ1-2, is KAGVTQTPRYLIKTRGQQVTLSCSPISGHRSVSWYQQTPGQGLQFLFEYFSETQRNKGNFPGRFSGRQFSNSRSEMNVSTLELGDSALYLCASSPDWVGYTFGSGTRLTVV.

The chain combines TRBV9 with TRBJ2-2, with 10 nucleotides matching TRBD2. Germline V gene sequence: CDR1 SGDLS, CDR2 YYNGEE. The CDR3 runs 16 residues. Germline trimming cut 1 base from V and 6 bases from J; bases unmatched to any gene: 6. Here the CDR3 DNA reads TGTGCCAGCAGCGTATGGGCTAGCGGGAGTTCCGGGGAGCTGTTTTTT. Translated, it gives CASSVWASGSSGELFF. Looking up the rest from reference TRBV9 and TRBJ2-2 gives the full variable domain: DSGVTQTPKHLITATGQRVTLRCSPRSGDLSVYWYQQSLDQGLQFLIQYYNGEERAKGNILERFSAQQFPDLHSELNLSSLELGDSALYFCASSVWASGSSGELFFGEGSRLTVL.

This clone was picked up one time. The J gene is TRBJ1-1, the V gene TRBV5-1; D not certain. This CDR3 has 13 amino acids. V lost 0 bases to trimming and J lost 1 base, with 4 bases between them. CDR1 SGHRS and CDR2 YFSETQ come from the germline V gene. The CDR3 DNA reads TGCGCCAGCAGCTTGGGCACGAACACTGAAGCTTTCTTT. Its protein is CASSLGTNTEAFF. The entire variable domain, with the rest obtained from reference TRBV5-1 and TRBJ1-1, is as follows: KAGVTQTPRYLIKTRGQQVTLSCSPISGHRSVSWYQQTPGQGLQFLFEYFSETQRNKGNFPGRFSGRQFSNSRSEMNVSTLELGDSALYLCASSLGTNTEAFFGQGTRLTVV.

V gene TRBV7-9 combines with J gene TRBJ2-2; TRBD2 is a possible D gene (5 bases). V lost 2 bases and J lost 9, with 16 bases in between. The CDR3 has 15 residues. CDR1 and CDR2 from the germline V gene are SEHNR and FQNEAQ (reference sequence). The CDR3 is CASSLSLAREWELFF. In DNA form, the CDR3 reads TGTGCCAGCAGCTTAAGCCTAGCTCGTGAATGGGAGCTGTTTTTT.

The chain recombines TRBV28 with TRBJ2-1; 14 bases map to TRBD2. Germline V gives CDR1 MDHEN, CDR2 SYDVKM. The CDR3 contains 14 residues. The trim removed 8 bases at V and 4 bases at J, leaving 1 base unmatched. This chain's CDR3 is CASGTSGRYNEQFF. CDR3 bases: TGTGCCAGCGGGACTAGCGGGAGATACAATGAGCAGTTCTTC. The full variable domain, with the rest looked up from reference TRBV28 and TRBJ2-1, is DVKVTQSSRYLVKRTGEKVFLECVQDMDHENMFWYRQDPGLGLRLIYFSYDVKMKEKGDIPEGYSVSREKKERFSLILESASTNQTSMYLCASGTSGRYNEQFFGPGTRLTVL.

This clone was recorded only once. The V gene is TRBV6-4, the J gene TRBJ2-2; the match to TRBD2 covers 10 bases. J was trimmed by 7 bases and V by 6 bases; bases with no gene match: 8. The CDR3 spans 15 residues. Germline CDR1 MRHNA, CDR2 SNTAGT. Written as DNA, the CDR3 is TGTGCCAGCAGCGCTTCTAGCGGGAGCCACGGGGAGCTGTTTTTT. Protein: CASSASSGSHGELFF.

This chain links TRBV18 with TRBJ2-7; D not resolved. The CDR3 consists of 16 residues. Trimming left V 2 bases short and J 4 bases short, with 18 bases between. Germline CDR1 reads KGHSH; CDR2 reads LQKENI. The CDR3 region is CASSPLKGSDRYEQYF. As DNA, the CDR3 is TGTGCCAGCTCACCATTAAAGGGATCCGATCGATACGAGCAGTACTTC.

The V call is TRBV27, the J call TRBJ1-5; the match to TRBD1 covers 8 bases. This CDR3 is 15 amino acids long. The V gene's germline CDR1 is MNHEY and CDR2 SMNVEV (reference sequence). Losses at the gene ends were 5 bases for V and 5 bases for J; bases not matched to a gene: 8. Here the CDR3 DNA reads TGTGCCAGCAGTCCCCGACAGGGGCGAGATCAGCCCCAGCATTTT. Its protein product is CASSPRQGRDQPQHF.

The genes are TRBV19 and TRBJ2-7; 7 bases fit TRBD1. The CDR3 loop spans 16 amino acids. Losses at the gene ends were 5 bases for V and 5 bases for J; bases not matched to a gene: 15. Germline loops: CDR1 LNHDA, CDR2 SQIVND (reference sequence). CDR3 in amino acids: CASSPRTGPGTDEQYF. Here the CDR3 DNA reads TGTGCCAGTAGTCCACGGACAGGACCGGGCACGGACGAGCAGTACTTC.